The clone carrying this TCR beta chain was picked up a small number of times. The antigen is undetermined. Noted time point: late sampling 161 to 241 days after vaccination in a few convalescent patients. The treatment here: roughly 10-day PBMC culture with coronavirus spike peptide pools or control peptides (ViraFEST assay). The sample is drawn from a study of vaccination and CD4 T cells after COVID-19. At the level of the study: The authors used overlapping spike peptides from SARS-CoV-2, HCoV-NL63, HCoV-OC43 and HCoV-229E to stimulate cells.

Sequenced with the Oncomine TCR Beta short-read assay was DNA taken from cultured CD4+ T cells. The source of extracted genomic DNA was cultured CD4+ T cells. TCRdb itself ran the PCR reads through MiXCR, one entry per CDR3 protein. The sample carries tens of thousands of distinct CDR3 sequences, 43% recorded once. CDR1 is DFQATT and CDR2 is SNEGSKA in the germline V gene (reference sequence). V lost 4 bases, J lost 0 bases, and 19 bases lay in between. The CDR3 runs 17 residues. Points from the study as a whole: In convalescent patients, 304 of 307 vaccine-specific clones were spike mono-reactive.

The sample in question was CD4+ T cells from blood, cultured in vitro, obtained about 7 months after SARS-CoV-2 vaccination. The chain uses TRBV20-1 and TRBJ2-1; D is perhaps TRBD2 (7 bases). The origin of this receptor is a human donor who had recovered from COVID-19. The CDR3 here is CSAMHRGGSPSYNEQFF. The CDR3 nucleotides are TGCAGTGCTATGCATAGGGGGGGAAGCCCCTCCTACAATGAGCAGTTCTTC.